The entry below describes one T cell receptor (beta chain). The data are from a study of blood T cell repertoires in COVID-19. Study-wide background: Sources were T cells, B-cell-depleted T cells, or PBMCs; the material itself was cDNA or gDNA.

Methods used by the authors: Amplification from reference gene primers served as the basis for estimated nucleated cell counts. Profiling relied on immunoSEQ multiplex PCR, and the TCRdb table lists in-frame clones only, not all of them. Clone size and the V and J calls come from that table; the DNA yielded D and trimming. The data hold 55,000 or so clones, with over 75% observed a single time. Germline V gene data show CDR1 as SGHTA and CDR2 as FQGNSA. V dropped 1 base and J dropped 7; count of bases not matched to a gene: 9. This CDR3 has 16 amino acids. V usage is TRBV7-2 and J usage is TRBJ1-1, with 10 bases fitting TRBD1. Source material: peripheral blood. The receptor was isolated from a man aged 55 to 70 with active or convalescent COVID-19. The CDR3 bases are TGTGCCAGCAGCTTAGATGGGACAGGGGTAGCTAGTGAAGCTTTCTTT. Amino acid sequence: CASSLDGTGVASEAFF.